Listed here is a single T cell receptor beta chain. This sample is part of a study of blood T cell repertoires in COVID-19. Study information: PBMCs, B-cell-depleted T cells, or T cells provided the cDNA or gDNA that made up the material.

Data came from immunoSEQ multiplex PCR; TCRdb stores just in-frame clones and leaves some out. The sample lists roughly 150,000 clones, roughly 90% seen once, with roughly 3.9% in the top ten. The germline CDR1 and CDR2 sequences are LGHNA and YNFKEQ. This CDR3 has 16 amino acids. The V segment lost 1 base and the J segment 8 bases; nucleotides outside the gene matches: 3. People in the exposed group encountered a COVID-19 case within 2 weeks before entering the study. The sequenced sample was PBMCs or T cells enriched from blood (not recorded which). The TCR originated in a middle-aged woman who had been exposed to COVID-19. The chain links TRBV4-2 to TRBJ2-1, with 15 bases aligning to TRBD2. The CDR3 is CASSQGTSGGADEQFF. CDR3 coding DNA: TGTGCCAGCAGCCAAGGGACTAGCGGGGGGGCTGATGAGCAGTTCTTC.